Listed here are 3 T cell receptor beta chains from one sample, sequenced in a study of sequential checkpoint blockade in melanoma. Profiling relied on immunoSEQ multiplex PCR, and the TCRdb table lists in-frame clones only, not all of them. The sample lists under 15,000 clones, approximately 74% occurring once. Sample treatment: randomized to nivolumab then ipilimumab (arm A) or the reverse (arm B). The sample in question was CD8+ T cells sorted from blood (inferred from file names), obtained from a patient given nivolumab and ipilimumab in sequence. These TCRs come from a human donor with melanoma.

The CDR3 loop is CASSPVRTGGDTDTQYF. CDR3 coding DNA: TGTGCCAGCAGCCCCGTAAGGACAGGGGGCGACACAGATACGCAGTATTTT. The V gene is TRBV7-8, the J gene TRBJ2-3; 11 bases fit TRBD1. This CDR3 region has 17 residues. The germline V gene has CDR1 SGHVS and CDR2 FQNEAQ. The trim removed 5 bases at V and 2 bases at J, leaving 9 bases unmatched.

In nucleotides, the CDR3 is TGTGCCAGCAGCTTGACAGGGTGGGACTATGGCTACACCTTC. Protein product: CASSLTGWDYGYTF. The V and J genes are TRBV7-9 and TRBJ1-2; 7 bases are shared with TRBD1. In germline, CDR1 is SEHNR, CDR2 FQNEAQ (reference sequence). The V segment lost 3 bases and the J segment 3 bases; nucleotides outside the gene matches: 4. The CDR3 is made up of 14 amino acids.

The rearrangement joins TRBV7-9 to TRBJ2-1; no firm D call. Trimming removed 5 bases at V and 7 bases at J, with 12 bases between. From germline, CDR1 is SEHNR and CDR2 FQNEAQ (reference sequence). This CDR3 is built from 13 residues. CDR3 in amino acids: CASSQSLVNEQFF. The DNA for the CDR3 is TGTGCCAGCAGCCAAAGCCTAGTGAATGAGCAGTTCTTC.